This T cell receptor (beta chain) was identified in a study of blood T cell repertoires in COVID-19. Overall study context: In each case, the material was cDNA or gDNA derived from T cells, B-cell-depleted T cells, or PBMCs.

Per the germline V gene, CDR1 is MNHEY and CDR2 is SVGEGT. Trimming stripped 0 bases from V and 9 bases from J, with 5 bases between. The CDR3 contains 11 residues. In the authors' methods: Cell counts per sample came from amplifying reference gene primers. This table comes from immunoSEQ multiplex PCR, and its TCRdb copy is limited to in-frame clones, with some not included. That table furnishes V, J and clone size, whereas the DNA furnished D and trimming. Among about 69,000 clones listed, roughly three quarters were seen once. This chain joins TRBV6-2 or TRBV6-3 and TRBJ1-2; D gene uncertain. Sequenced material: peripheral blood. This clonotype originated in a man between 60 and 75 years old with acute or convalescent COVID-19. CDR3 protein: CASSYSKRYTF. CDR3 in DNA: TGTGCCAGCAGTTACTCGAAGCGCTACACCTTC.